This is a list of T cell receptor beta chains from one sample in a study of blood T cell repertoires in COVID-19. Repertoires were generated with immunoSEQ multiplex PCR, while TCRdb's copy carries only in-frame clones and drops some. The sample holds over 65,000 clones; around 90% are singletons and the top ten take about 4.5%. Sequenced: peripheral blood. The receptors originated from a man aged 50 to 59 with active COVID-19. Both conserved end residues are part of each CDR3. The order of the fields is clone size, D gene, V gene, J gene, CDR3 DNA, CDR3 protein. D genes are given only for firm matches. Size values are once, few and many counts, or a class for expanded clones, and some rows have none.

size: NA; D: TRBD1; V: TRBV28; J: TRBJ2-2; DNA: TGTGCCAGCAGTTTGGGGGGACAGGGAGGGACCGGGGAGCTGTTTTTT; CDR3: CASSLGGQGGTGELFF
size: NA; D: TRBD2; V: TRBV28; J: TRBJ2-7; DNA: TGTGCCAGCAGTTTTCTCACTAGCGGCTACGAGCAGTACTTC; CDR3: CASSFLTSGYEQYF
size: NA; D: TRBD2; V: TRBV30; J: TRBJ2-5; DNA: TGTGCCTGGAGTGTCCAGGGGCGCGGGGGGAAAGAGACCCAGTACTTC; CDR3: CAWSVQGRGGKETQYF
size: NA; D: NA; V: TRBV7-9; J: TRBJ2-7; DNA: TGTGCCAGCAGCTTGGGGCAGTACTACGAGCAGTACTTC; CDR3: CASSLGQYYEQYF
size: NA; D: NA; V: TRBV5-6; J: TRBJ2-7; DNA: TGTGCCAGCAGCCAGGTGCTCCTGAACTACGAGCAGTACTTC; CDR3: CASSQVLLNYEQYF
size: NA; D: NA; V: TRBV7-9; J: TRBJ1-1; DNA: TGTGCCAGCAGCTTAGAAGGGGTCTCTGAAGCTTTCTTT; CDR3: CASSLEGVSEAFF
size: NA; D: NA; V: TRBV4-3; J: TRBJ1-1; DNA: TGCGCCAGCAGCCAAGTTATATCGAACACTGAAGCTTTCTTT; CDR3: CASSQVISNTEAFF
size: few; D: NA; V: TRBV6-1; J: TRBJ2-1; DNA: TGTGCCAGCAGTGAGGTACGTGCTAGCCATGAGCAGTTCTTC; CDR3: CASSEVRASHEQFF
size: NA; D: NA; V: TRBV5-4; J: TRBJ2-3; DNA: TGTGCCGGGGATGGAGGGCCGATCGGGGGGCAGTATTTT; CDR3: CAGDGGPIGGQYF
size: once; D: NA; V: TRBV6-7; J: TRBJ2-3; DNA: TGTGCCAGCAGGATCGAACTAGCCGCAGATACGCAGTATTTT; CDR3: CASRIELAADTQYF
size: NA; D: NA; V: TRBV4-1; J: TRBJ1-5; DNA: TGCGCCAGCAGCCATCCGCAGGCGGGTCAGCCCCAGCATTTT; CDR3: CASSHPQAGQPQHF
size: once; D: NA; V: TRBV6-4; J: TRBJ2-6; DNA: TGTGCCAGCAGTCCAGGGGAGTTTGGGGCCAACGTCCTGACTTTC; CDR3: CASSPGEFGANVLTF
size: NA; D: TRBD1; V: TRBV18; J: TRBJ2-7; DNA: TGTGCCAGCTCACCACCCGGACAGGGGGCTTACGAGCAGTACTTC; CDR3: CASSPPGQGAYEQYF
size: NA; D: NA; V: TRBV10-1; J: TRBJ1-1; DNA: TGCGCCAGCAGTGAGAGCGGGGGGATACAGGGAAAGGACACTGAAGCTTTCTTT; CDR3: CASSESGGIQGKDTEAFF
size: NA; D: NA; V: TRBV6-1; J: TRBJ2-1; DNA: TGTGCCAGCAGTGAACTCCCCAGCGGAATAGCCTCCTACAATGAGCAGTTCTTC; CDR3: CASSELPSGIASYNEQFF
size: NA; D: TRBD1; V: TRBV20-1; J: TRBJ2-5; DNA: TGCAGTGCCAGTACAGGGGGCAGTTCGGAGACCCAGTACTTC; CDR3: CSASTGGSSETQYF
size: once; D: NA; V: TRBV4-1; J: TRBJ1-1; DNA: TGCGCCAGCAGCCAAGGTAGCTGGGGGCGGAGGTTGGACACTGAAGCTTTCTTT; CDR3: CASSQGSWGRRLDTEAFF
size: NA; D: NA; V: TRBV5-1; J: TRBJ1-5; DNA: TGCGCCACCCAAAGGCTCTTTTTACGGGTTTATAGCAATCAGCCCCAGCATTTT; CDR3: CATQRLFLRVYSNQPQHF
size: NA; D: TRBD2; V: TRBV28; J: TRBJ2-1; DNA: TGTGCCAGCAGTTTATTGCGGGGGGGCCGGAGTGAGCAGTTCTTC; CDR3: CASSLLRGGRSEQFF
size: NA; D: NA; V: TRBV4-1; J: TRBJ2-5; DNA: TGCGCCAGCAGCCCCAAACGACTAGGGGAGGAGACCCAGTACTTC; CDR3: CASSPKRLGEETQYF
size: NA; D: TRBD2; V: TRBV28; J: TRBJ2-3; DNA: TGTGCCAGCAGTCTCCCGGGAGGTAGCCCCACAGATACGCAGTATTTT; CDR3: CASSLPGGSPTDTQYF
size: NA; D: NA; V: TRBV9; J: TRBJ2-5; DNA: TGTGCCAGCACCCCCGGGGTAGGGGGTGACGGAGAGACCCAGTACTTC; CDR3: CASTPGVGGDGETQYF
size: NA; D: TRBD2; V: TRBV9; J: TRBJ2-1; DNA: TGTGCCAGCAGCCATGGACAGGAATATGGGACTAGCGGGGGGTACTCCTACAATGAGCAGTTCTTC; CDR3: CASSHGQEYGTSGGYSYNEQFF
size: NA; D: TRBD2; V: TRBV18; J: TRBJ2-7; DNA: TGTGCCAGCTCACCGCCGGGGGGAAGTATCTCCTACGAGCAGTACTTC; CDR3: CASSPPGGSISYEQYF